Below, 14 T cell receptor beta chains from the same sample are listed, as sequenced in a study of blood T cell repertoires in COVID-19. Libraries were prepared by immunoSEQ multiplex PCR; TCRdb keeps only in-frame clonotypes and omits some of them. The sample records around 290,000 clones, approximately 90% being singletons. Sequencing was performed on PBMCs or T cells enriched from blood (not recorded which). These TCRs come from a woman aged 60-75 years in a cohort exposed to, infected with or recovered from COVID-19 (not recorded which).

This rearrangement joins TRBV24-1 to TRBJ2-7, with D perhaps TRBD1 (6 bases). Trimming removed 4 bases from V and 4 bases from J, with 7 bases in between. Germline CDR1 is KGHDR and CDR2 is SFDVKD. There are 12 residues in the CDR3. CDR3 coding DNA: TGTGCCACCAGTGAAGGGACATACGAGCAGTACTTC. It encodes CATSEGTYEQYF.

V and J are TRBV10-3 and TRBJ1-3; tentative D call: TRBD1 (5 bases). CDR1 is ENHRY and CDR2 is SYGVKD in the germline V gene. This CDR3 spans 11 amino acids. V gave up 8 bases and J gave up 7 bases, with 9 bases separating them. CDR3 residues: CAIGAHNTIYF. The CDR3 bases are TGTGCCATCGGGGCCCATAACACCATATATTTT.

The chain is built from TRBV6-1 and TRBJ2-7; 12 bases agree with TRBD2. Trimming at V came to 3 bases and at J to 3 bases, leaving 3 bases not matched to a gene. The CDR3 length is 15 residues. Germline lookup yields CDR1 MNHNS and CDR2 SASEGT. The CDR3 region has the DNA TGTGCCAGCAGTGAGTCTAGCGGGAGGGTCTACGAGCAGTACTTC. Residues: CASSESSGRVYEQYF.

This clone was detected once. This chain connects TRBV6-5 to TRBJ2-7, with 8 positions matching TRBD1. CDR3 length: 15 residues. V trimming: 6 bases; J trimming: 2 bases; junction bases outside the gene matches: 9. Germline lookup yields CDR1 MNHEY and CDR2 SVGAGI. CDR3 in DNA: TGTGCCAGCAGCCACCCCGAGACAGGGGCCTACGAGCAGTACTTC. Translating gives CASSHPETGAYEQYF.

A single count supports this clone. V gene TRBV30 combines with J gene TRBJ1-5; 10 bases map to TRBD1. Germline V gene data show CDR1 as GTSNPN and CDR2 as SVGIG (reference sequence). The CDR3 loop spans 17 amino acids. J was trimmed by 4 bases and V by 0 bases; bases with no gene match: 9. CDR3 amino acids: CAWSVGTGVGGNQPQHF. The CDR3 coding sequence is TGTGCCTGGAGTGTTGGGACAGGGGTCGGAGGGAATCAGCCCCAGCATTTT.

J is TRBJ1-3 and V is TRBV2, with D hard to call. CDR3 length: 13 amino acids. Looked up from germline, CDR1 is SNHLY and CDR2 is FYNNEI. Trimming removed 6 bases from V and 4 bases from J, with 10 bases in between. CDR3 residues: CASSGGRGNTIYF. As DNA, the CDR3 is TGTGCCAGCAGCGGAGGCAGAGGAAACACCATATATTTT.

CDR3 DNA sequence: TGTGCCAGCAGCTATATCCGGGGGGCGATGAACACTGAAGCTTTCTTT. The encoded protein is CASSYIRGAMNTEAFF. The chain links TRBV21-1 to TRBJ1-1. TRBV21-1 is reported as a pseudogene. The CDR3 spans 16 residues.

V and J are TRBV19 and TRBJ1-2; unclear D gene. Trimming shortened V by 1 base and J by 4 bases, and 7 bases separated the two germline ends. This CDR3 spans 13 amino acids. From germline, CDR1 is LNHDA and CDR2 SQIVND (reference sequence). CDR3 sequence: CASSIGGTYGYTF. The CDR3 DNA reads as TGTGCCAGTAGTATAGGAGGCACCTATGGCTACACCTTC. Full variable domain (rest looked up from reference TRBV19 and TRBJ1-2): DGGITQSPKYLFRKEGQNVTLSCEQNLNHDAMYWYRQDPGQGLRLIYYSQIVNDFQKGDIAEGYSVSREKKESFPLTVTSAQKNPTAFYLCASSIGGTYGYTFGSGTRLTVV.

This sequence joins TRBV7-9 and TRBJ1-5; D is perhaps TRBD1 (6 bases). V lost 1 base, J lost 1 base, and 14 bases lay in between. The CDR3 runs to 17 residues. Germline CDR1 SEHNR, CDR2 FQNEAQ (reference sequence). CDR3 sequence reads: CASSLEGSGQSNQPQHF. As DNA, the CDR3 is TGTGCCAGCAGCTTAGAAGGGTCGGGACAAAGCAATCAGCCCCAGCATTTT.

This clone was seen a handful of times. The V and J genes are TRBV21-1 and TRBJ2-3; the D call in the table, TRBD1, was not verified against the DNA. TRBV21-1 is flagged as a pseudogene. CDR3 length: 16 residues. CDR3 DNA sequence: TGTGCCAGCAGCACACTAGACAGGGAAGGAACAGATACGCAGTATTTT. Translating gives CASSTLDREGTDTQYF.

This clone was counted once. This chain links TRBV28 with TRBJ2-4; weak D call: TRBD1 (6 bases). The germline V gene encodes CDR1 MDHEN and CDR2 SYDVKM. The V and J ends lost 5 bases and 6 bases respectively, with 17 bases between them. The CDR3 is 15 residues long. CDR3 in amino acids: CASSPGRGRGNIQYF. CDR3 nucleotides: TGTGCCAGCAGTCCCGGAAGGGGGAGAGGAAACATTCAGTACTTC.

The rearrangement links TRBV5-4 to TRBJ2-1, with TRBD1 as a possible D gene (6 bases). CDR3 length: 12 residues. Deletions cut 4 bases from V and 7 bases from J, with 9 bases between. Germline V gives CDR1 SGHNT, CDR2 YYREEE (reference sequence). The CDR3 DNA follows: TGTGCCAGCAGCGGGGACAAAAATGAGCAGTTCTTC. This sequence encodes CASSGDKNEQFF. The entire variable domain, with the rest obtained from reference TRBV5-4 and TRBJ2-1, is as follows: ETGVTQSPTHLIKTRGQQVTLRCSSQSGHNTVSWYQQALGQGPQFIFQYYREEENGRGNFPPRFSGLQFPNYSSELNVNALELDDSALYLCASSGDKNEQFFGPGTRLTVL.

The chain joins TRBV27 to TRBJ1-5; a weak D match, TRBD1 (6 bases). V was pared by 0 bases and J by 6 bases, with 15 bases between. This CDR3 comprises 16 residues. CDR1 is MNHEY, CDR2 SMNVEV, per germline (reference sequence). The CDR3: CASSLSVTGIGQPQHF. CDR3 nucleotide sequence: TGTGCCAGCAGTTTATCGGTAACAGGGATTGGTCAGCCCCAGCATTTT.

The chain is built from TRBV5-1 and TRBJ2-1, with TRBD2 identical over 9 bases. V shed 3 bases, J shed 10 bases, and the junction held 11 bases outside the gene matches. The CDR3 consists of 15 residues. Per germline, CDR1 SGHRS and CDR2 YFSETQ. For the CDR3, the DNA is TGCGCCAGCAGCTGGGTAGCGGGAGTGGGTAACGAGCAGTTCTTC. Translating it yields CASSWVAGVGNEQFF. Looking up the rest from reference TRBV5-1 and TRBJ2-1 gives the full variable domain: KAGVTQTPRYLIKTRGQQVTLSCSPISGHRSVSWYQQTPGQGLQFLFEYFSETQRNKGNFPGRFSGRQFSNSRSEMNVSTLELGDSALYLCASSWVAGVGNEQFFGPGTRLTVL.